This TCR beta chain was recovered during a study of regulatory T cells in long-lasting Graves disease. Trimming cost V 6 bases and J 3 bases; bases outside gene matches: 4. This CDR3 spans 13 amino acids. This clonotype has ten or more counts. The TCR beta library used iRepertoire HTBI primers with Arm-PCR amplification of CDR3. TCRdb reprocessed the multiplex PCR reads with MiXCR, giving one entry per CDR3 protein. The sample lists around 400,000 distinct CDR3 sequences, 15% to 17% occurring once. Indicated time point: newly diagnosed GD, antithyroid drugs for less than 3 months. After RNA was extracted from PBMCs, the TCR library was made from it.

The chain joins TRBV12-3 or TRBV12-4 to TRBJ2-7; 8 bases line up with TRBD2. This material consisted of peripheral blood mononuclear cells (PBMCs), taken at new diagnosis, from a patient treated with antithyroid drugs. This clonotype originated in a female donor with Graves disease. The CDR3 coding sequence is TGTGCCAGCAGAGGACTAGCCATCTACGAGCAGTACTTC. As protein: CASRGLAIYEQYF.